This TCR beta chain was identified during a study of cytomegalovirus exposure and HLA in healthy donors. About the study: A later analysis reported the 130 or so validation repertoires used the same platform as the approximately 660 first-cohort repertoires.

The table came from immunoSEQ multiplex PCR; TCRdb's copy has only in-frame clones and leaves some out. This sample has some 210,000 clones, with around nine tenths found just once. The V gene end was trimmed by 6 bases and the J gene end by 3 bases; junction bases not matched to a gene: 12. From germline, CDR1 is KGHSH and CDR2 LQKENI. There are 16 residues in the CDR3. A roughly 120-subject validation cohort, separate from the approximately 670-subject first cohort, supplied the donors. This clone appeared a few times. Its specificity is unknown. Regarding the study as a whole: According to the study, 160 or so TCR beta chains were cytomegalovirus-associated. Under in vitro conditions, three CMV-associated chains were confirmed as specific for CMV antigens.

Source material: PBMCs. This clonotype was sampled from a woman aged 18 to 35 in good health and CMV-seropositive. V usage is TRBV18 and J usage is TRBJ1-2; 8 bases agree with TRBD1. The CDR3 sequence: CASSSTPGGEHYGYTF. CDR3 in DNA: TGTGCCAGCTCGTCGACTCCAGGGGGCGAGCACTATGGCTACACCTTC. Variable domain in full (rest from reference TRBV18 and TRBJ1-2): NAGVMQNPRHLVRRRGQEARLRCSPMKGHSHVYWYRQLPEEGLKFMVYLQKENIIDESGMPKERFSAEFPKEGPSILRIQQVVRGDSAAYFCASSSTPGGEHYGYTFGSGTRLTVV.